The 15 T cell receptor beta chains below were found in one sample sequenced in a study of CD8+ T cells in alopecia areata. Once RNA had been extracted, it was reverse transcribed into cDNA to act as the sequencing template. Profiling relied on immunoSEQ multiplex PCR, and the TCRdb table lists in-frame clones only, not all of them. The sample contains 150,000 to 200,000 clones, under 70% of which appear only once. Specified treatment: oral pan-JAK inhibitor, 5-10 mg twice daily. The sample was CD4+ T cells sorted from blood, taken at week 4, from a patient treated with tofacitinib. These receptors originate from a human donor with alopecia areata.

In this sample, this clone turned up a few times. The chain links TRBV10-3 to TRBJ1-1, with a weak D call TRBD1 (6 bases). CDR3 length: 13 amino acids. The ends were cut back, 5 bases at V and 1 base at J, with 8 bases in the middle. Germline V gene sequence: CDR1 ENHRY, CDR2 SYGVKD. CDR3: CAISPGQNTEAFF. CDR3 DNA: TGTGCCATCAGTCCGGGACAGAACACTGAAGCTTTCTTT.

V is TRBV30 and J is TRBJ1-1, with 8 positions matching TRBD1. Per the germline V gene, CDR1 is GTSNPN and CDR2 is SVGIG (reference sequence). This CDR3 has 13 amino acids. After removal of 5 bases from V and 1 base from J, the junction contained 3 bases not matched to a gene. The CDR3 sequence: CAWDRGANTEAFF. The CDR3, as DNA: TGTGCCTGGGACAGGGGAGCGAACACTGAAGCTTTCTTT.

This clone was detected only a few times. J is TRBJ2-3 and V is TRBV25-1, with D possibly being TRBD2 (5 bases). The CDR3 has 16 amino acids. V dropped 6 bases and J dropped 7 bases, with 23 bases sitting between them. Germline loops: CDR1 MGHDK, CDR2 SYGVNS. Here the CDR3 DNA reads TGTGCCAGCAGCCGTACCCGCGGGCATGCTGTAAATACGCAGTATTTT. Translated, it gives CASSRTRGHAVNTQYF. The complete variable domain, with remaining parts taken from reference TRBV25-1 and TRBJ2-3, reads EADIYQTPRYLVIGTGKKITLECSQTMGHDKMYWYQQDPGMELHLIHYSYGVNSTEKGDLSSESTVSRIRTEHFPLTLESARPSHTSQYLCASSRTRGHAVNTQYFGPGTRLTVL.

V gene TRBV2 combines with J gene TRBJ1-4, with 7 bases matching TRBD1. Germline CDR1 is SNHLY and CDR2 is FYNNEI. This CDR3 has 15 amino acids. V was clipped by 5 bases and J by 0 bases; unmatched bases: 3. CDR3 sequence (DNA): TGTGCCAGCAGTAAGACAGGGACAACTAATGAAAAACTGTTTTTT. This translates into CASSKTGTTNEKLFF.

The gene calls are TRBV7-2 and TRBJ1-2; 7 bases are a match to TRBD1. V lost 5 bases to trimming and J lost 3 bases; unmatched junction nucleotides: 6. Germline V gene sequence: CDR1 SGHTA, CDR2 FQGNSA. The CDR3 runs to 14 residues. The CDR3 reads CASSLRTGDYGYTF. The CDR3 DNA follows: TGTGCCAGCAGCCTACGGACAGGAGACTATGGCTACACCTTC.

The CDR3 is CAWSVQGTQPQHF. For the CDR3, the DNA is TGTGCCTGGAGTGTACAGGGTACTCAGCCCCAGCATTTT. The V gene is TRBV30, the J gene TRBJ1-5; possibly TRBD1 for D (6 bases). Germline-derived CDR1 and CDR2 are GTSNPN and SVGIG (reference sequence). With 0 bases removed from V and 6 bases from J, the gap between germline ends came to 9 bases. This CDR3 region has 13 residues.

The chain joins TRBV29-1 to TRBJ2-7, with D perhaps being TRBD1 or TRBD2 (6 bases each). Deletions cut 6 bases from V and 6 bases from J, with 18 bases between. The CDR3 contains 13 residues. The germline V gene encodes CDR1 SQVTM and CDR2 ANQGSEA. CDR3 protein: CSVALGGKGEQYF. The CDR3 nucleotides are TGCAGCGTAGCGCTAGGGGGGAAGGGCGAGCAGTACTTC.

The V call is TRBV29-1, the J call TRBJ2-2, with D perhaps TRBD2 (5 bases). CDR3 length equals 13 residues. Trimming removed 7 bases at V and 4 bases at J, with 13 bases between. From germline, CDR1 is SQVTM and CDR2 ANQGSEA. Written as DNA, the CDR3 is TGCAGCGGCAACCGGGATTCCACCGGGGAGCTGTTTTTT. Its translation is CSGNRDSTGELFF.

This chain links TRBV5-4 with TRBJ1-5; D is possibly TRBD1 (6 bases). The CDR3 is 13 amino acids. Trimming took off 3 bases at V and 4 bases at J, with 8 bases between the two ends. Germline CDR1 and CDR2: SGHNT and YYREEE (reference sequence). Here the CDR3 DNA reads TGTGCCAGCAGCTGGGACATGAATCAGCCCCAGCATTTT. Its protein product is CASSWDMNQPQHF.

The table lists this clone with a few counts. The chain links TRBV7-2 to TRBJ2-3; perhaps TRBD2 as D (5 bases). Trimming stripped 7 bases from V and 9 bases from J, with 23 bases between. The germline V gene has CDR1 SGHTA and CDR2 FQGNSA. This CDR3 has 15 residues. CDR3 DNA sequence: TGTGCCAGCATACCAGTGGGCCCCTCGGGAATAACGCAGTATTTT. It yields the protein CASIPVGPSGITQYF.

This clone came up many times. This chain connects TRBV27 to TRBJ1-6; 10 bases are a match to TRBD1. The germline V gene encodes CDR1 MNHEY and CDR2 SMNVEV (reference sequence). J gave up 7 bases and V 10 bases, and 13 bases lay outside the gene matches. The CDR3 spans 16 residues. CDR3 residues: CATLFRDRGPNSPLHF. CDR3 sequence (DNA): TGTGCCACCCTATTCCGGGACAGGGGTCCGAATTCACCCCTCCACTTT.

The chain has TRBV29-1 and TRBJ2-5, with D perhaps matching TRBD1 (6 bases). This CDR3 is 13 amino acids long. Germline V lookup: CDR1 SQVTM, CDR2 ANQGSEA. Trimming left V 6 bases short and J 5 bases short, with 16 bases between. CDR3 coding DNA: TGCAGCGTACAGGGACCCCATCGGGAGACCCAGTACTTC. Translated: CSVQGPHRETQYF.

The chain employs TRBV5-6 and TRBJ2-7; 11 bases line up with TRBD1. This CDR3 is 12 amino acids long. Trimming cost V 3 bases and J 9 bases; bases outside gene matches: 2. Germline CDR1 SGHDT, CDR2 YYEEEE. The CDR3 sequence is CASSWTGGWQYF. CDR3 sequence (DNA): TGTGCCAGCAGCTGGACAGGGGGCTGGCAGTACTTC.

The chain links TRBV6-5 to TRBJ2-7; D possibly matches TRBD1 or TRBD2 (5 bases each). The V gene lost 5 bases and the J gene lost 5 bases, with 16 bases spanning the gap. Germline lookup yields CDR1 MNHEY and CDR2 SVGAGI. The CDR3 runs 14 residues. CDR3 in amino acids: CASSDLRDRNEQYF. The CDR3 DNA reads TGTGCCAGCAGTGATCTCCGGGACCGGAACGAGCAGTACTTC.

This sequence joins TRBV27 and TRBJ1-5, with 10 bases aligning to TRBD1. CDR1 and CDR2 from the germline V gene are MNHEY and SMNVEV (reference sequence). This CDR3 contains 18 residues. Losses at the gene ends were 6 bases for V and 0 bases for J; bases not matched to a gene: 11. The CDR3 protein is CASSGTGQGKYSNQPQHF. The CDR3 DNA is TGTGCCAGCAGCGGGACGGGACAGGGGAAATATAGCAATCAGCCCCAGCATTTT.